Listed here are 23 T cell receptor beta chains from one sample, sequenced in a study of tumor and adjacent non-tumor tissue in lung cancer (dated by TCRdb to the late 2010s). Library prep was done by multiplex PCR. TCRdb shows the sequencer as Illumina HiSeq 2500. TCRbeta libraries were built by three rounds of nested PCR using primers (Table S4), following protocols modified from ARM-PCR. TCRdb itself trimmed the public reads at Q25 with fastp, ran MiXCR and retained productive beta chains. Records with the same CDR3 protein are collapsed into one entry carrying the most frequent genes and DNA. A total of some 99,000 distinct CDR3 sequences appear in this sample, about 61% of them only once. The ten largest clones take up 19% of the sample. Bulk unsorted tissue served as the source for RNA extraction, and RNA quality was assessed using a NanoDrop ND-1000 and an Agilent 2100. Distant non-tumor tissue taken more than 3 cm from the tumor edge was used as the normal lung sample.

Source material: distant non-tumor lung tissue. These receptors were obtained from a man in his fifties or sixties with non-small cell lung cancer.

This clonotype appeared many times. The chain employs TRBV6-5 and TRBJ1-5; 7 nucleotides agree with TRBD1. Germline V gene lookup returns CDR1 MNHEY and CDR2 SVGAGI. This CDR3 comprises 16 residues. Losses at the gene ends were 6 bases for V and 1 base for J; bases not matched to a gene: 9. CDR3 residues: CASRDRYLRSNQPQHF. DNA of the CDR3: TGTGCCAGCAGGGACAGGTACCTTAGGAGCAATCAGCCCCAGCATTTT.

Regarding this clonotype: Since a much larger clone is just one base distant, this may be a read error. V and J are TRBV28 and TRBJ1-1; D gene ambiguous. There are 12 residues in the CDR3. Germline V gene sequence: CDR1 MDHEN, CDR2 SYDVKM. CDR3 nucleotides: TGTGCCGGCAGAGGTCCGAACACTGAAGCTTTCTTT. Protein sequence: CAGRGPNTEAFF.

With regard to this clonotype: Since a much larger clone is just one base distant, this may be a read error. V gene TRBV30 combines with J gene TRBJ2-7; 8 bases are shared with TRBD2. CDR3 length: 14 amino acids. The germline gives CDR1 GTSNPN, CDR2 SVGIG (reference sequence). The CDR3 reads CAWIPRGGANDQYF. CDR3 sequence (DNA): TGTGCCTGGATCCCCCGGGGGGGGGCAAACGACCAGTACTTC.

The chain is built from TRBV11-3 and TRBJ2-1; D remains unclear. This CDR3 spans 16 amino acids. The V and J ends lost 7 bases and 2 bases respectively, with 18 bases between them. The V gene's germline CDR1 is SGHNT and CDR2 YENEEA. The CDR3 spells CASNSQSRVTYNEQFF. In DNA, the CDR3 is TGTGCCAGCAATTCCCAATCCCGTGTCACCTACAATGAGCAGTTCTTC. The whole variable domain, remainder taken from reference TRBV11-3 and TRBJ2-1, is EAGVVQSPRYKIIEKKQPVAFWCNPISGHNTLYWYLQNLGQGPELLIRYENEEAVDDSQLPKDRFSAERLKGVDSTLKIQPAELGDSAVYLCASNSQSRVTYNEQFFGPGTRLTVL.

This clonotype was recorded at least ten times. The rearrangement joins TRBV28 to TRBJ2-3; D not resolved. Between the trimmed V and J ends, which lost 5 bases and 0 bases, there was a span of 6 bases. This CDR3 has 13 amino acids. The germline V gene has CDR1 MDHEN and CDR2 SYDVKM. CDR3 nucleotides: TGTGCCAGCAGTGAACCGAGCACAGATACGCAGTATTTT. Translating it yields CASSEPSTDTQYF.

V and J are TRBV5-1 and TRBJ2-1, with TRBD1 identical over 7 bases. The germline CDR1 and CDR2 sequences are SGHRS and YFSETQ. Trimming removed 2 bases from V and 7 bases from J; junction bases left unmatched: 9. This CDR3 spans 15 amino acids. The CDR3 spells CASSFPRQGANEQFF. DNA for the CDR3: TGCGCCAGCAGCTTTCCGAGACAGGGAGCAAATGAGCAGTTCTTC.

The chain recombines TRBV5-1 with TRBJ2-2; the match to TRBD1 covers 9 bases. This CDR3 has 15 residues. Germline CDR1 reads SGHRS; CDR2 reads YFSETQ. V gave up 6 bases and J gave up 13 bases; unmatched junction bases: 16. CDR3 DNA: TGCGCCAGCACACGGGACAGGGTGGACACCGTGGCGCTGTTTTTT. As protein: CASTRDRVDTVALFF.

Turning to this clonotype: The final CDR3 position lacks the conserved phenylalanine or tryptophan, pointing to a likely read error. The CDR3 nucleotides read TGTGCCAGCGGACGACTAGGGTGCAGAACTGAGGCTTTCTTA. This translates into CASGRLGCRTEAFL. The rearrangement uses TRBV6-5 and TRBJ1-1; unclear D gene. Germline CDR1 and CDR2: MNHEY and SVGAGI. The CDR3 consists of 14 residues.

The chain is built from TRBV2 and TRBJ2-2; TRBD1 agrees at 10 bases. CDR3 length: 16 amino acids. V shed 1 base and J 10 bases; nucleotides not matched to a gene: 9. Germline V lookup: CDR1 SNHLY, CDR2 FYNNEI. CDR3 nucleotide sequence: TGTGCCAGCAGTGAAGGCCGGACAGGGGGGTCTGCGGAGCTGTTTTTT. It encodes CASSEGRTGGSAELFF.

On this clonotype: One junction end disagrees with the germline gene, perhaps due to a read error. This sequence joins TRBV11-2 and TRBJ2-2; a weak D match, TRBD2 (5 bases). The CDR3 length is 16 residues. Germline V gives CDR1 SGHAT, CDR2 FQNNGV. The CDR3 loop is CANSVLVGEYTGELFF. The CDR3 nucleotides are TGTGCCAACAGCGTATTAGTGGGAGAGTACACTGGGGAGCTGTTTTTT.

Points on this clonotype: A read error may account for a junction end that differs from germline. The chain has TRBV5-1 and TRBJ2-7; maybe TRBD2 (5 bases). Germline values: CDR1 SGHRS, CDR2 YFSETQ. The CDR3 is 13 amino acids. CDR3 DNA sequence: TGCGCCAGCATCTCTGACTACTCCTACGATCAGTACTTC. Its translation is CASISDYSYDQYF.

This chain uses TRBV12-3 or TRBV12-4 with TRBJ2-2; 10 bases fit TRBD2. This CDR3 comprises 16 residues. The CDR3, as DNA: TGTGCAGCGGGGGGGACATCGGGGTTCTTGGGGGGGGAGCTGTTTTTT. Its translation: CAAGGTSGFLGGELFF.

V is TRBV24-1 and J is TRBJ2-4; D might be TRBD2 (5 bases). The V end was cut by 5 bases, the J end by 14 bases, with 24 bases between. The germline CDR1 and CDR2 sequences are KGHDR and SFDVKD. The CDR3 contains 15 residues. CDR3 region: CATSGSGTAKNIKYF. For the CDR3, the DNA is TGTGCCACCAGTGGCAGCGGAACGGCCAAAAATATTAAGTACTTC.

Points on this clonotype: Lacking the conserved final phenylalanine or tryptophan, this CDR3 likely reflects a read error. The DNA is left out, because the CDR3 cannot be placed on it with certainty; the CDR3 is given as TCRdb lists it. The V and J genes are TRBV12-3 or TRBV12-4 and TRBJ2-3; the table names TRBD1, a call not compared with the DNA. Counting both end residues, the CDR3 totals 13 amino acids. CDR3: CASSFGWGDKWDY.

This chain uses TRBV6-2 or TRBV6-3 with TRBJ2-1; tentative D call: TRBD2 (6 bases). The CDR3 is made up of 16 amino acids. V lost 7 bases, J lost 2 bases, and 18 bases lay in between. Germline assignment: CDR1 MNHEY and CDR2 SVGEGT. This CDR3 reads CASIHREREAYNEQFF. CDR3 nucleotide sequence: TGTGCCAGCATACATAGGGAGAGGGAGGCCTACAATGAGCAGTTCTTC.

This clonotype was detected many times. A much more abundant neighbour one base away suggests this may be a read error. The gene calls are TRBV11-2 and TRBJ2-6; D ambiguous. Germline assignment: CDR1 SGHAT and CDR2 FQNNGV. Trimming removed 7 bases at V and 5 bases at J, with 6 bases between. This CDR3 contains 12 residues. The CDR3 reads CASTSWANVLTF. CDR3 nucleotides: TGTGCCAGCACCTCGTGGGCCAACGTCCTGACTTTC.

This clonotype was found many times. The V call is TRBV5-1, the J call TRBJ2-7; TRBD2 agrees at 13 bases. Germline CDR1 reads SGHRS; CDR2 reads YFSETQ. This CDR3 region has 14 residues. Trimming took 4 bases from V and 3 from J; bases not matched to a gene: 1. This CDR3 is CASSRTSGSYEQYF. The CDR3 nucleotides are TGCGCCAGCAGCCGGACTAGCGGGAGCTACGAGCAGTACTTC.

As for this clonotype: A much bigger clone sits one base away, suggesting this may be a read error. The chain combines TRBV10-3 with TRBJ1-3; a possible D gene is TRBD1 (5 bases). The CDR3 runs 13 residues. V lost 6 bases, J lost 6 bases, and 12 bases lay in between. Looked up from germline, CDR1 is ENHRY and CDR2 is SYGVKD. In DNA, the CDR3 is TGTGCCATCAGACGGGACTCTATAAACACCATATATTTT. Translation: CAIRRDSINTIYF.

The chain joins TRBV5-1 to TRBJ2-1; either TRBD1 or TRBD2 may supply D (5 bases each). CDR1 is SGHRS and CDR2 is YFSETQ in the germline V gene. This CDR3 is built from 14 residues. The germline V and J ends were trimmed by 7 bases and 7 bases, with 18 bases remaining between them. Here the CDR3 reads CASGGFTSLNEQFF. The CDR3 bases are TGCGCCAGCGGGGGATTCACTAGTTTAAATGAGCAGTTCTTC.

This clonotype was detected once. The conserved phenylalanine or tryptophan normally closing the CDR3 is absent here, so this likely arose from a read error. The V call is TRBV6-2 or TRBV6-3, the J call TRBJ2-7; D not resolved. Trimming removed 7 bases from V and 3 bases from J, with 7 bases in between. CDR3 length: 11 residues. Germline values: CDR1 MNHEY, CDR2 SVGEGT. The CDR3 DNA is TGTGCCAGCACTCTGGGCTACGAGCAGTACCTC. This gives the protein CASTLGYEQYL.

Concerning this clonotype itself: A much larger clone lies one base from this, so it may be a read error. This chain uses TRBV5-4 with TRBJ2-7; TRBD1 aligns across 10 bases. The CDR3 is 15 amino acids. CDR1 and CDR2 from the germline V gene are SGHNT and YYREEE (reference sequence). CDR3 amino acids: CASSLGTGGHYDQYF. The CDR3 nucleotides read TGTGCCAGCAGCTTGGGGACAGGGGGGCACTACGACCAGTACTTC.

Notes on this clonotype: The missing conserved phenylalanine or tryptophan at the end of this CDR3 makes a read error likely. The J gene is TRBJ2-3, the V gene TRBV6-6; 8 nucleotides align to TRBD2. This CDR3 is 14 amino acids long. Germline V lookup: CDR1 MNHNY, CDR2 SVGAGI (reference sequence). The CDR3 DNA is TGTGCCAGCAGAAGCCGGGGGGGCCAAGATATGCAGTATTGT. Encoded protein: CASRSRGGQDMQYC.

This clonotype was picked up a small number of times. A much larger clonotype is one base distant, so this may be a read error. The chain is built from TRBV29-1 and TRBJ1-1; no clear D gene. Looked up from germline, CDR1 is SQVTM and CDR2 is ANQGSEA. There are 13 residues in the CDR3. CDR3 sequence: CSVVRAVKTEAFF. The CDR3 DNA reads as TGCAGCGTCGTCCGGGCCGTGAAGACTGAAGCTTTCTTT.